This record covers a single T cell receptor beta chain. Antigen unknown. These data originate in a study of cytomegalovirus exposure and HLA in healthy donors. Study-wide results and limits: Most TCR sequences were seen very rarely across donors, but some public TCRs occurred in many. The classifier, whose performance was assessed in both the original and validation cohorts, reportedly diagnosed cytomegalovirus status with high specificity and sensitivity. In presence/absence analyses, roughly uniform sequencing depth across donors was assumed. Prior analysis indicated that the majority of TCR beta V segments exhibited productivity approximately 90% or approximately 30% of the time.

In the PCR, 60 Vbeta and 13 Jbeta primers were used. Assay: immunoSEQ multiplex PCR; the TCRdb copy retains only in-frame clones and omits some. The sample holds 150,000 to 200,000 clones; about 70% are singletons and the top ten take 3.5% to 5.5%. This TCR was sampled from a woman aged 18-30 years in good health and CMV-seropositive. Source material: PBMCs.

DNA of the CDR3: TGTGCCAGCAGCTTATCTGTAGGGGGTAAGGGGTTTGGAAAGACCCAGTACTTC. This codes for CASSLSVGGKGFGKTQYF. The V call is TRBV7-6, the J call TRBJ2-5; tentative D call: TRBD1 (6 bases). Between the trimmed V and J ends, which lost 2 bases and 6 bases, there was a span of 25 bases. The CDR3 loop spans 18 amino acids. CDR1 and CDR2 from the germline V gene are SGHVS and FNYEAQ.